This TCR beta chain comes out of a study of shared clonotypes between healthy human individuals. The study, taken as a whole, reports: Only blood samples were collected, and tissue repertoires likely differ.

V dropped 6 bases and J dropped 0 bases, with 14 bases sitting between them. Germline V gives CDR1 MDHEN, CDR2 SYDVKM. The CDR3 loop spans 15 amino acids. Generated by immunoSEQ multiplex PCR, the TCRdb table keeps only in-frame clones and is missing some. The sample lists more than 2 million clones; roughly 94% were seen once. A word on this clone: Its antigen is still unknown.

None of the donors, who were healthy HIV-negative adults, had recently had acute infections or vaccinations. Material for sequencing was naive CD4+ T cells sorted from blood. Subset described: CD45RA+ positively selected. The TCR originated in a man aged 18 to 30 in good health. The V gene is TRBV28, the J gene TRBJ1-1; D unresolved. Written as DNA, the CDR3 is TGTGCCAGCAGGCGAAACAGATTGCTGAACACTGAAGCTTTCTTT. Translating it yields CASRRNRLLNTEAFF.